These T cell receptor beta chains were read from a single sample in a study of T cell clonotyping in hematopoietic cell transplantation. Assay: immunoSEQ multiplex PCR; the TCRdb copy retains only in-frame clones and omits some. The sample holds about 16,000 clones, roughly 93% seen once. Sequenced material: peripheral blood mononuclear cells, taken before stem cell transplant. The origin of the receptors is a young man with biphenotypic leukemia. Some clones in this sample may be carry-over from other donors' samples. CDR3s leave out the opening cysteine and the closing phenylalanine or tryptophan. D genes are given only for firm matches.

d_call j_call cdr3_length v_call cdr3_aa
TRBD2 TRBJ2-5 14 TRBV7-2 ASSPHAPTSGETQY
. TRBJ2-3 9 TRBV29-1 SVAPADTQY
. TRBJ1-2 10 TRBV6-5 ASRQINYGYT
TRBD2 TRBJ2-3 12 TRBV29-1 SGRLAGSTDTQY
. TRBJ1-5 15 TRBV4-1 ASSQEWQTYGNQPQH
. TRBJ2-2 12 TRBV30 AWTEGHHTGELF
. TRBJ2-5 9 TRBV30 AWSVKETQY
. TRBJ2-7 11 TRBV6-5 ASSYRIGDEQY
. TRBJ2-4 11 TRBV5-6 ASSLGRGNIQY
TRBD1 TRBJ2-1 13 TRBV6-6 ASIPGTGGRNEQF
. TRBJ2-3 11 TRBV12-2 ASRCRNTDTQY
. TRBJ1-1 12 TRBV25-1 ASSAERMNTEAF
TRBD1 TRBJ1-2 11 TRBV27 ASRPGGLGSYT
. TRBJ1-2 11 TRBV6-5 ASSLGVNYGYT
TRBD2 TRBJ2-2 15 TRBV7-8 ASSFGLAGGLDGELF
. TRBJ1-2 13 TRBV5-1 ASSLNGRANYGYT
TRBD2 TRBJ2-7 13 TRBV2 ASSPRTSGGYEQY
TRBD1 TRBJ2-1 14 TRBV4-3 ASSRVGQDIYNEQF